This T cell receptor beta chain was observed in a study of blood T cell repertoires in COVID-19. Study-level information: COVID-19 samples from acute and convalescent phases originated in the United States, Italy and Spain. PBMCs, B-cell-depleted T cells, or T cells provided the cDNA or gDNA that made up the material.

One Seattle source followed patients from active infection through their disease course. This clone has a single count. Looked up from germline, CDR1 is LNHDA and CDR2 is SQIVND (reference sequence). After removal of 6 bases from V and 4 bases from J, the junction contained 8 bases not matched to a gene. The length of the CDR3 is 15 residues. As handled by the study authors: Reference gene primer amplification gave estimated nucleated cell counts. The data were produced by immunoSEQ multiplex PCR, yet TCRdb's version contains in-frame clones alone and is incomplete. V and J calls and clone size are as listed in that table; D and trimming were resolved from the DNA. This table has 330,000 or so clones, around 90% appearing once.

The sequencing sample was made of peripheral blood. This receptor was identified in a man aged 25-40 years with COVID-19, enrolled during active disease. The chain uses TRBV19 and TRBJ1-5, with 8 positions matching TRBD1. In nucleotides, the CDR3 is TGTGCCAGTAGCCTGGGTAACAGGGGGAATCAGCCCCAGCATTTT. Translated, it gives CASSLGNRGNQPQHF.